This T cell receptor (beta chain) was obtained from a study of T cell responses to AZD1222 COVID-19 vaccine. Overall study results and limits: Donors were largely white British and mainly female; clonal diversity was possibly underestimated.

Measured with immunoSEQ multiplex PCR; TCRdb has only the in-frame clones, and not every one. The sample consists of 55,000 to 70,000 clones, 80% of them appearing once. On this clone itself: What it binds is unknown.

Deletions cut 3 bases from V and 3 bases from J, with 11 bases between. The length of the CDR3 is 14 residues. CDR1 is LNHDA and CDR2 is SQIVND in the germline V gene (reference sequence). The source material was peripheral blood, sampled on day 0 of AZD1222 vaccination. J is TRBJ1-1 and V is TRBV19, with D possibly matching TRBD1 (5 bases). The receptor comes from an adult in good health. CDR3 sequence (DNA): TGTGCCAGTAGTATGAATGGGGCGGACACTGAAGCTTTCTTT. It codes for CASSMNGADTEAFF.